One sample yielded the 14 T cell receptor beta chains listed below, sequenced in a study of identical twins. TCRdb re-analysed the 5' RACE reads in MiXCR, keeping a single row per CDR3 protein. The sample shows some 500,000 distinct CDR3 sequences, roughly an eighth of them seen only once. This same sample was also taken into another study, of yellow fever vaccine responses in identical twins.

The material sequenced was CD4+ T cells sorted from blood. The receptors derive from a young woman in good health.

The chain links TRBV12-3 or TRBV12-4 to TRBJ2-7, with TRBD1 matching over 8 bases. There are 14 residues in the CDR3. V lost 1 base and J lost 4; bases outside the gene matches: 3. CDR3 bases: TGTGCCAGCAGTTTAGGGGACAGGTTTTACGAGCAGTACTTC. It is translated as CASSLGDRFYEQYF.

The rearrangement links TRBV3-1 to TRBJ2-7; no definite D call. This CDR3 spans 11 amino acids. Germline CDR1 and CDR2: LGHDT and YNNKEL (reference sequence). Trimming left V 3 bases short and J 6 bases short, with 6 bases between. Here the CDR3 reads CASSHLGEQYF. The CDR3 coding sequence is TGTGCCAGCAGCCATTTAGGCGAGCAGTACTTC.

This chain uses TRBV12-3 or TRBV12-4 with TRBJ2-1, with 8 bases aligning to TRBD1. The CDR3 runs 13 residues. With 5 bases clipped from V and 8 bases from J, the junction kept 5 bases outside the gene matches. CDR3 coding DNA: TGTGCCAGCAGTGGTTTACAGGGGGATGAGCAGTTCTTC. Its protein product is CASSGLQGDEQFF.

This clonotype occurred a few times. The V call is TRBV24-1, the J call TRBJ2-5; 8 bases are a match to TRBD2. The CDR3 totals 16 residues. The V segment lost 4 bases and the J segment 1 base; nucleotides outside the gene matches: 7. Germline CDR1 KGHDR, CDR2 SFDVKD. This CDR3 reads CATSELAGWGQETQYF. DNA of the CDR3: TGTGCCACCAGTGAATTAGCGGGATGGGGCCAAGAGACCCAGTACTTC.

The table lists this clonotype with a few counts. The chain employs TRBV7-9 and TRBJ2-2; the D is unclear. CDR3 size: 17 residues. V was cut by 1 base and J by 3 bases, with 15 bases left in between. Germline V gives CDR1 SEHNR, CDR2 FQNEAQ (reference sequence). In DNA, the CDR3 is TGTGCCAGCAGCTTAGTTTTTGGTGGATTCCACACCGGGGAGCTGTTTTTT. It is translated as CASSLVFGGFHTGELFF.

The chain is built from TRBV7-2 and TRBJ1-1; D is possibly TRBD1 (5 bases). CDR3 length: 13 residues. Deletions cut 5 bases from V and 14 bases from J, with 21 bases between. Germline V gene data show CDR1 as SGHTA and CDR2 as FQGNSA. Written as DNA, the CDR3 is TGTGCCAGCAGCCCCGTGGGGCTCCTCTTTCACTTCTTT. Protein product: CASSPVGLLFHFF.

The CDR3 DNA reads TGTGCCAGCAGCCCCGTAAAGGCAGGGAACACTGAAGCTTTCTTT. Amino acid sequence: CASSPVKAGNTEAFF. This chain joins TRBV28 and TRBJ1-1; D gene unclear. This CDR3 is 15 amino acids long. V was shortened by 6 bases and J by 1 base, with 15 bases between the two germline ends. The V gene's germline CDR1 is MDHEN and CDR2 SYDVKM.

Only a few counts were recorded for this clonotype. CDR3 DNA sequence: TGTGCCAGCTCACCGATCATGGGACAAGAGCAGTACTTC. Translated, it gives CASSPIMGQEQYF. V usage is TRBV18 and J usage is TRBJ2-7, with D possibly matching TRBD1 (6 bases). The CDR3 covers 13 residues. Trimming stripped 3 bases from V and 7 bases from J, with 13 bases between. Per the germline V gene, CDR1 is KGHSH and CDR2 is LQKENI. The variable domain in full, with the rest retrieved from reference TRBV18 and TRBJ2-7, is NAGVMQNPRHLVRRRGQEARLRCSPMKGHSHVYWYRQLPEEGLKFMVYLQKENIIDESGMPKERFSAEFPKEGPSILRIQQVVRGDSAAYFCASSPIMGQEQYFGPGTRLTVT.

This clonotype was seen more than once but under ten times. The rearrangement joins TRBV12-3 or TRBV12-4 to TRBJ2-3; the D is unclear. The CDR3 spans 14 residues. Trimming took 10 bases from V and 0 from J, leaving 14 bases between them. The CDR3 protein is CATRRVTSTDTQYF. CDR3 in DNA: TGTGCCACACGCCGGGTAACTAGCACAGATACGCAGTATTTT.

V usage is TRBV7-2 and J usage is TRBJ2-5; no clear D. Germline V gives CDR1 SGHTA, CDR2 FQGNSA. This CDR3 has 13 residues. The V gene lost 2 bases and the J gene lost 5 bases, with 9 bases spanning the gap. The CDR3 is CASSLTHRETQYF. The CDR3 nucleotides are TGTGCCAGCAGCTTAACCCACCGGGAGACCCAGTACTTC.

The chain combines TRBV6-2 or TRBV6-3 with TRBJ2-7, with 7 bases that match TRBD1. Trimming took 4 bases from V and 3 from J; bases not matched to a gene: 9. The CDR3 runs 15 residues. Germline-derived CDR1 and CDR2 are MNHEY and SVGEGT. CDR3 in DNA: TGTGCCAGCAGTTTTTCCCCGACAGGGCTCTACGAGCAGTACTTC. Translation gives CASSFSPTGLYEQYF.

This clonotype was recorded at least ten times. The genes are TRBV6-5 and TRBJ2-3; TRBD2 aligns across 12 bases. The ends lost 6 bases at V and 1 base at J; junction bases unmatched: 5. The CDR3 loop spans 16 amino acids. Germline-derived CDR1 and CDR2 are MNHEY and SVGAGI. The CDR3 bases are TGTGCCAGCAGAAGACTAGCGGGGGCCCGCACAGATACGCAGTATTTT. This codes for CASRRLAGARTDTQYF.

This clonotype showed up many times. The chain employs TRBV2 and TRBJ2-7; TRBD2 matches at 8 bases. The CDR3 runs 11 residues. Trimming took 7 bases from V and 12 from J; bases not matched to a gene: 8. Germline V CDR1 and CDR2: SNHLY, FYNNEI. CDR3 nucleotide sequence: TGTGCCAGCATCGGGGGGGGGATACCGTACTTC. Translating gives CASIGGGIPYF.

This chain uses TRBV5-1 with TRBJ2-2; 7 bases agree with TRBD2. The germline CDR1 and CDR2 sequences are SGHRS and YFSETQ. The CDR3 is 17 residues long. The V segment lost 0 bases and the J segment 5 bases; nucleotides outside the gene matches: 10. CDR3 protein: CASSLDRGEAGTGELFF. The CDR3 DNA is TGCGCCAGCAGCTTGGATCGTGGGGAAGCGGGGACCGGGGAGCTGTTTTTT.